This entry is about one T cell receptor (beta chain). What it binds is not known. The table came from immunoSEQ multiplex PCR; TCRdb's copy has only in-frame clones and leaves some out. Of about 88,000 clones listed, 90% were seen once; the top ten hold less than 6%. This record comes from a study of T cell responses to AZD1222 COVID-19 vaccine. This CDR3 has 16 residues. J lost 0 bases, V lost 3 bases, and 5 bases had no gene match. CDR1 is SGHRS and CDR2 is YFSETQ in the germline V gene. The study pooled second doses at about 4 or about 12 weeks. Study results and caveats: It was only five to seven AZD1222 recipients who were seropositive at baseline. Regions left unmutated in variants are reportedly the target of nearly half of spike-specific TCRs.

The V call is TRBV5-1, the J call TRBJ2-2, with 7 nucleotides matching TRBD2. The starting material was peripheral blood, obtained 28 days after the second AZD1222 dose. This sequence was found in an adult who received the AZD1222 COVID-19 vaccine. DNA of the CDR3: TGCGCCAGCAGCTATACCGGGACTACGAACACCGGGGAGCTGTTTTTT. Its protein is CASSYTGTTNTGELFF.